This passage covers 17 T cell receptor beta chains from one sample sequenced in a study of blood T cells in healthy people across ages. Using a J-beta primer mix together with a sample-barcoded 5' primer, a second PCR was run for about 6 to 12 cycles. TCRdb called the 5' RACE reads again in MiXCR, with one record for every CDR3 protein. Found here are just over 1 million distinct CDR3 sequences, under 55% of them singletons; the top ten hold approximately 17%. Sequencing was performed on blood. These receptors were collected from a woman aged 55 to 70 in good health.

This clonotype was observed a handful of times. A much larger clone lies a single base off, so this may be a read error. This chain joins TRBV29-1 and TRBJ2-1, with D unclear. The J call may be mistaken, given a closer DNA end match to TRBJ2-7. This CDR3 has 15 residues. CDR1 and CDR2 (germline): SQVTM, ANQGSEA. CDR3 sequence reads: CSVEAPMSSYNEQYF. CDR3 nucleotide sequence: TGCAGCGTTGAAGCTCCCATGAGCTCCTACAATGAGCAGTACTTC.

A few counts support this clonotype. The chain carries TRBV12-3 or TRBV12-4 and TRBJ2-5, with TRBD1 as a possible D gene (6 bases). Trimming shortened V by 6 bases and J by 7 bases, and 27 bases separated the two germline ends. The CDR3 length is 17 residues. The CDR3 protein is CASRQTAGEQTMGTQYF. In DNA, the CDR3 is TGTGCCAGCAGACAGACCGCAGGGGAACAAACGATGGGGACCCAGTACTTC.

This chain connects TRBV7-9 to TRBJ1-4; 7 bases fit TRBD1. The CDR3 consists of 15 residues. The V segment lost 6 bases and the J segment 0 bases; nucleotides outside the gene matches: 4. Germline V CDR1 and CDR2: SEHNR, FQNEAQ (reference sequence). CDR3 sequence reads: CASSTGQTTNEKLFF. DNA of the CDR3: TGTGCCAGCAGTACGGGACAGACAACTAATGAAAAACTGTTTTTT.

This clonotype was observed a few times. V is TRBV7-9 and J is TRBJ2-7, with D possibly being TRBD1 (6 bases). The length of the CDR3 is 13 residues. From germline, CDR1 is SEHNR and CDR2 FQNEAQ (reference sequence). The ends were cut back, 7 bases at V and 2 bases at J, with 12 bases in the middle. CDR3 nucleotides: TGTGCCAGCAAGGACAGTACAACCTACGAGCAGTACTTC. It yields the protein CASKDSTTYEQYF.

This clonotype was detected only a few times. The rearrangement uses TRBV6-5 and TRBJ2-4; 8 nucleotides agree with TRBD1. Looked up from germline, CDR1 is MNHEY and CDR2 is SVGAGI. The CDR3 consists of 13 residues. J lost 8 bases, V lost 5 bases, and 5 bases had no gene match. As DNA, the CDR3 is TGTGCCAGCAGTCCGGGACAGGAAGACATTCAGTACTTC. It encodes CASSPGQEDIQYF.

V usage is TRBV4-2 and J usage is TRBJ2-1; 12 bases fit TRBD2. The V and J ends lost 3 bases and 7 bases, in that order; junction bases with no gene match: 7. Germline V CDR1 and CDR2: LGHNA, YNFKEQ. This CDR3 spans 16 amino acids. This chain's CDR3 is CASSHPPTSGSNEQFF. Here the CDR3 DNA reads TGTGCCAGCAGCCACCCACCGACTAGCGGGAGTAATGAGCAGTTCTTC.

The chain employs TRBV4-2 and TRBJ2-1; 9 bases align to TRBD2. CDR3 length: 16 residues. From germline, CDR1 is LGHNA and CDR2 YNFKEQ. V shed 4 bases and J 5 bases; nucleotides not matched to a gene: 9. CDR3 in amino acids: CASSPLATSGNNEQFF. CDR3 nucleotides: TGTGCCAGCAGCCCCCTCGCGACTAGCGGAAACAATGAGCAGTTCTTC.

The V gene is TRBV25-1, the J gene TRBJ1-6, with D perhaps TRBD1 (5 bases). CDR3 length: 11 residues. CDR1 MGHDK and CDR2 SYGVNS come from the germline V gene. V lost 4 bases and J 14 bases, leaving 9 bases between the germline ends. CDR3 sequence (DNA): TGTGCCAGCAGTGGGGGAGGGGCCCTCCACTTT. It translates to CASSGGGALHF.

This clonotype appeared a single time. The chain recombines TRBV12-3 or TRBV12-4 with TRBJ2-7; 10 bases line up with TRBD2. The CDR3 runs to 14 residues. V dropped 8 bases and J dropped 5; count of bases not matched to a gene: 9. CDR3 sequence reads: CASRTSGKGHEQYF. CDR3 nucleotide sequence: TGTGCCAGCCGTACTAGCGGGAAAGGCCACGAGCAGTACTTC.

Points on this clonotype: It differs at one base from a far larger clone, so likely a read error. The genes are TRBV5-1 and TRBJ2-6; D is unresolved. The CDR3 contains 14 residues. The germline CDR1 and CDR2 sequences are SGHRS and YFSETQ. The CDR3 sequence is CVSSLGSGANVLTF. CDR3 DNA: TGCGTCAGCAGCTTGGGCTCTGGGGCCAACGTCCTGACTTTC.

As regards this clonotype: An end of the junction does not agree with germline; a read error may underlie this. The rearrangement uses TRBV4-2 and TRBJ1-5; 7 nucleotides align to TRBD1. Germline assignment: CDR1 LGHNA and CDR2 YNFKEQ. CDR3 size: 15 residues. The CDR3 region has the DNA TGTGCCAGCAGCCCCACAGGGGAAGGAATTCAGCCCCGGCATTTT. Amino acid sequence: CASSPTGEGIQPRHF.

This clonotype has only a few counts. This sequence joins TRBV20-1 and TRBJ2-5, with D possibly TRBD2 on 5 matching bases. Germline loops: CDR1 DFQATT, CDR2 SNEGSKA (reference sequence). The CDR3 is 11 amino acids. Trimming removed 3 bases from V and 3 bases from J, with 5 bases in between. CDR3 in amino acids: CSASGKETQYF. The CDR3, as DNA: TGCAGTGCTAGCGGGAAAGAGACCCAGTACTTC.

V and J are TRBV6-5 and TRBJ2-7; TRBD2 matches at 7 bases. V lost 6 bases and J lost 4; bases outside the gene matches: 12. Germline V CDR1 and CDR2: MNHEY, SVGAGI. CDR3 length: 15 residues. This chain's CDR3 is CASSRTSELPYEQYF. In DNA, the CDR3 is TGTGCCAGCAGCCGTACTAGCGAGCTCCCGTACGAGCAGTACTTC.

This clonotype was observed once. CDR3: CASSPGPGNGYTF. CDR3 coding DNA: TGTGCCAGCAGCCCCGGGCCAGGAAATGGCTACACCTTC. The chain has TRBV11-2 and TRBJ1-2; no firm D call. Trimming stripped 5 bases from V and 6 bases from J, with 13 bases between. CDR3 length equals 13 residues. CDR1 is SGHAT, CDR2 FQNNGV, per germline.

V gene TRBV27 combines with J gene TRBJ1-2; D is ambiguous. Trimming took 6 bases from V and 7 from J, leaving 15 bases between them. The CDR3 covers 13 residues. In germline, CDR1 is MNHEY, CDR2 SMNVEV (reference sequence). In DNA form, the CDR3 reads TGTGCCAGCAGAACAGTTGGCTCACTTGGCTACACCTTC. Residues: CASRTVGSLGYTF.

Concerning this clonotype itself: An end of the junction differs from the germline gene, which may be a read error. V is TRBV6-6 and J is TRBJ2-6; D may match TRBD1 or TRBD2 (5 bases each). The germline V gene has CDR1 MNHNY and CDR2 SVGAGI (reference sequence). The CDR3 contains 17 residues. CDR3 nucleotides: TGTGCCAGCAGGCCGACTATGGTGGGCTCTGGGGCCAGCGTCCTGACTTTC. Translation: CASRPTMVGSGASVLTF.

The chain has TRBV29-1 and TRBJ1-2; D is undetermined. The germline V and J ends were trimmed by 6 bases and 0 bases, with 17 bases remaining between them. The CDR3 totals 15 residues. Germline values: CDR1 SQVTM, CDR2 ANQGSEA. CDR3 region: CSVATLGFANYGYTF. The CDR3 DNA follows: TGCAGCGTGGCCACCTTGGGGTTCGCTAACTATGGCTACACCTTC.